The clone carrying this T cell receptor (beta chain) came up many times. Antigen specificity is unknown. MiXCR, applied by TCRdb to the 5' RACE reads, yields one record per CDR3 protein. Counted here are 200,000 to 300,000 distinct CDR3 sequences, 8% to 11% occurring once; the ten biggest clones make up 2.6%. The source of the sample is a study of CD8 T cells in ankylosing spondylitis. General study results and limits: A CD8+ phenotype characterized the disease-linked clones, which were relatively rare in peripheral blood. Blood of patients with ankylosing spondylitis appeared to be characterized by a TCR beta motif of several highly homologous variants.

Deletions cut 6 bases from V and 1 base from J, with 25 bases between. The CDR3 sequence is 18 residues long. Germline CDR1 is DFQATT and CDR2 is SNEGSKA (reference sequence). This chain links TRBV20-1 with TRBJ1-5, with TRBD1 as a possible D gene (6 bases). Material: blood, either unsorted or a sorted T cell fraction (not recorded which). This TCR came from a male donor with ankylosing spondylitis or in good health (not recorded which). CDR3 loop: CSAIGGVTGPGSNQPQHF. The CDR3 bases are TGCAGTGCAATCGGAGGGGTGACAGGCCCTGGGAGCAATCAGCCCCAGCATTTT.